This is a list of T cell receptor beta chains from one sample in a study of T cells in Graves' hyperthyroidism and ophthalmopathy. TCRdb reprocessed the multiplex PCR reads via MiXCR and lists one record per CDR3 protein. The sample includes 600,000 or so distinct CDR3 sequences, approximately 15% of them seen just once. Input material: blood. These receptor sequences come from a woman in her late teens or twenties with Graves' ophthalmopathy. Both conserved end residues are part of each CDR3. Each record gives: clone size, D gene, V gene, J gene, CDR3 protein, CDR3 DNA. A D gene is named only where the DNA matches it firmly. Size is stated for part of the rows, as once, few or many counts, or as a class when the clone is expanded.

abundance: few
d_gene: .
v_gene: TRBV30
j_gene: TRBJ2-3
CDR3aa: CAWSFRDTQYF
CDR3nt: TGTGCCTGGAGTTTTAGAGATACGCAGTATTTT

abundance: many
d_gene: TRBD2
v_gene: TRBV28
j_gene: TRBJ2-1
CDR3aa: CASSLWSRDYYNEQFF
CDR3nt: TGTGCCAGCAGTTTATGGTCTAGGGACTATTACAATGAGCAGTTCTTC

abundance: few
d_gene: TRBD1
v_gene: TRBV27
j_gene: TRBJ1-1
CDR3aa: CASSATGGRGGAFF
CDR3nt: TGTGCCAGCAGTGCGACAGGGGGCCGCGGGGGAGCTTTCTTT

abundance: many
d_gene: .
v_gene: TRBV25-1
j_gene: TRBJ1-2
CDR3aa: CASSEHPGYYGYTF
CDR3nt: TGTGCCAGCAGTGAGCACCCGGGGTACTATGGCTACACCTTC

abundance: .
d_gene: TRBD2
v_gene: TRBV28
j_gene: TRBJ2-2
CDR3aa: CASFLPALTSGRVAGELFF
CDR3nt: TGTGCCAGCTTCCTCCCGGCGTTGACTAGCGGGAGAGTCGCCGGGGAGCTGTTTTTT

abundance: many
d_gene: TRBD2
v_gene: TRBV30
j_gene: TRBJ2-5
CDR3aa: CAWSAGLAGGAQETQYF
CDR3nt: TGTGCCTGGAGTGCGGGACTAGCGGGAGGGGCACAAGAGACCCAGTACTTC

abundance: .
d_gene: .
v_gene: TRBV4-2
j_gene: TRBJ2-3
CDR3aa: CASSQVLQHFTDTQYF
CDR3nt: TGTGCCAGCAGCCAAGTGCTACAACATTTCACAGATACGCAGTATTTT

abundance: many
d_gene: .
v_gene: TRBV28
j_gene: TRBJ2-7
CDR3aa: CASSFGGYYEQYF
CDR3nt: TGTGCCAGCAGTTTTGGGGGCTACTACGAGCAGTACTTC

abundance: few
d_gene: .
v_gene: TRBV20-1
j_gene: TRBJ2-1
CDR3aa: CGAATQGISYNEQFF
CDR3nt: TGCGGTGCTGCCACCCAGGGAATCTCCTACAATGAGCAGTTCTTC

abundance: many
d_gene: TRBD1
v_gene: TRBV7-3
j_gene: TRBJ1-2
CDR3aa: CASSLEQGYGYTF
CDR3nt: TGTGCCAGCAGCTTAGAACAGGGGTATGGCTACACCTTC

abundance: .
d_gene: .
v_gene: TRBV7-9
j_gene: TRBJ1-5
CDR3aa: CASSLVGGDYSNQPQHF
CDR3nt: TGTGCCAGCAGCTTAGTTGGTGGGGATTATAGCAATCAGCCCCAGCATTTT

abundance: many
d_gene: TRBD2
v_gene: TRBV27
j_gene: TRBJ2-7
CDR3aa: CASSPTSGRVYEQYF
CDR3nt: TGTGCCAGCAGCCCCACTAGCGGGAGGGTTTACGAGCAGTACTTC

abundance: few
d_gene: TRBD1
v_gene: TRBV4-1
j_gene: TRBJ2-1
CDR3aa: CASSARTGDYNEQFF
CDR3nt: TGCGCCAGCAGCGCCCGGACAGGGGACTACAATGAGCAGTTCTTC

abundance: .
d_gene: .
v_gene: TRBV19
j_gene: TRBJ1-1
CDR3aa: CASSIRVSTEAFF
CDR3nt: TGTGCCAGTAGTATAAGGGTCTCTACTGAAGCTTTCTTT

abundance: .
d_gene: TRBD1
v_gene: TRBV29-1
j_gene: TRBJ1-5
CDR3aa: CSALPGTDEWSPQHF
CDR3nt: TGCAGCGCTCTACCCGGGACAGATGAATGGTCGCCCCAGCATTTT

abundance: .
d_gene: .
v_gene: TRBV5-1
j_gene: TRBJ1-1
CDR3aa: CASSLAAIRDTEAFF
CDR3nt: TGCGCCAGCAGCTTGGCCGCGATAAGGGACACTGAAGCTTTCTTT

abundance: many
d_gene: TRBD1
v_gene: TRBV29-1
j_gene: TRBJ1-2
CDR3aa: CSADSMGQGISNYGYTF
CDR3nt: TGCAGCGCAGATTCGATGGGACAGGGGATATCTAACTATGGCTACACCTTC

abundance: many
d_gene: TRBD1
v_gene: TRBV18
j_gene: TRBJ2-1
CDR3aa: CASSPAPDRPLF
CDR3nt: TGTGCCAGCTCACCCGCCCCGGACAGGCCCCTCTTC

abundance: few
d_gene: .
v_gene: TRBV20-1
j_gene: TRBJ1-1
CDR3aa: CSAPPDGGAFF
CDR3nt: TGCAGTGCTCCTCCAGACGGCGGAGCTTTCTTT

abundance: many
d_gene: .
v_gene: TRBV12-5
j_gene: TRBJ1-1
CDR3aa: CASALEAGTEAFF
CDR3nt: TGTGCTAGTGCCTTGGAGGCGGGGACTGAAGCTTTCTTT

abundance: .
d_gene: TRBD1
v_gene: TRBV5-1
j_gene: TRBJ2-2
CDR3aa: CASLLSGTGYTGELFF
CDR3nt: TGCGCCAGCTTACTTTCCGGGACAGGGTACACCGGGGAGCTGTTTTTT

abundance: few
d_gene: .
v_gene: TRBV11-2
j_gene: TRBJ1-1
CDR3aa: CASSFQDGGNEAFF
CDR3nt: TGTGCCAGCAGCTTTCAAGACGGGGGTAATGAAGCTTTCTTT

abundance: few
d_gene: .
v_gene: TRBV6-4
j_gene: TRBJ1-2
CDR3aa: CASSDTATNTGGGYTF
CDR3nt: TGTGCCAGCAGTGACACAGCGACAAATACAGGCGGGGGCTACACCTTC

abundance: many
d_gene: .
v_gene: TRBV7-2
j_gene: TRBJ1-1
CDR3aa: CASSIPLNTEAFF
CDR3nt: TGTGCCAGCAGCATACCGTTGAACACTGAAGCTTTCTTT

abundance: many
d_gene: .
v_gene: TRBV2
j_gene: TRBJ2-2
CDR3aa: CASHPNSANTGELFF
CDR3nt: TGTGCCAGCCACCCGAATAGCGCGAACACCGGGGAGCTGTTTTTT

abundance: many
d_gene: .
v_gene: TRBV12-3/TRBV12-4
j_gene: TRBJ1-3
CDR3aa: CASRNILAGNTIYF
CDR3nt: TGTGCCAGCAGGAACATATTGGCAGGAAACACCATATATTTT

abundance: .
d_gene: TRBD1
v_gene: TRBV4-3
j_gene: TRBJ2-1
CDR3aa: CASSQVAGQDYNEQFF
CDR3nt: TGCGCCAGCAGCCAAGTAGCAGGACAGGATTACAATGAGCAGTTCTTC

abundance: many
d_gene: .
v_gene: TRBV6-1
j_gene: TRBJ2-2
CDR3aa: CASSQSQAGELFF
CDR3nt: TGTGCCAGCAGTCAATCCCAGGCCGGGGAGCTGTTTTTT

abundance: many
d_gene: TRBD2
v_gene: TRBV2
j_gene: TRBJ2-3
CDR3aa: CASSERLAGTDTQYF
CDR3nt: TGTGCCAGCAGTGAACGTCTAGCGGGCACAGATACGCAGTATTTT

abundance: many
d_gene: TRBD1
v_gene: TRBV27
j_gene: TRBJ1-5
CDR3aa: CASSNNRGQPQHF
CDR3nt: TGTGCCAGCAGTAACAACAGGGGTCAGCCCCAGCATTTT

abundance: many
d_gene: .
v_gene: TRBV6-1
j_gene: TRBJ1-1
CDR3aa: CATLQANTEAFF
CDR3nt: TGTGCCACCCTACAGGCGAACACTGAAGCTTTCTTT

abundance: .
d_gene: TRBD1
v_gene: TRBV12-3/TRBV12-4
j_gene: TRBJ2-3
CDR3aa: CASSLGTAADTQYF
CDR3nt: TGTGCCAGCAGCTTAGGGACAGCTGCAGATACGCAGTATTTT

abundance: .
d_gene: .
v_gene: TRBV18
j_gene: TRBJ1-2
CDR3aa: CASSPPGGLTYGYTF
CDR3nt: TGTGCCAGCTCACCTCCCGGAGGGTTGACCTATGGCTACACCTTC

abundance: many
d_gene: .
v_gene: TRBV18
j_gene: TRBJ1-2
CDR3aa: CASSPPWDYGYTF
CDR3nt: TGTGCCAGCTCACCCCCCTGGGACTATGGCTACACCTTC

abundance: many
d_gene: .
v_gene: TRBV20-1
j_gene: TRBJ2-3
CDR3aa: CSARGPSGTDTQYF
CDR3nt: TGCAGTGCTAGAGGCCCTAGCGGCACAGATACGCAGTATTTT

abundance: .
d_gene: TRBD1
v_gene: TRBV7-9
j_gene: TRBJ1-2
CDR3aa: CASSLDNRGWVYGYTF
CDR3nt: TGTGCCAGCAGCTTGGATAACAGGGGTTGGGTCTATGGCTACACCTTC

abundance: few
d_gene: .
v_gene: TRBV20-1
j_gene: TRBJ2-7
CDR3aa: CSAPDYSYEQYF
CDR3nt: TGCAGTGCCCCGGACTATTCCTACGAGCAGTACTTC

abundance: many
d_gene: TRBD1
v_gene: TRBV2
j_gene: TRBJ2-2
CDR3aa: CASLQGPRTGELFF
CDR3nt: TGTGCCAGCCTACAGGGGCCTCGGACCGGGGAGCTGTTTTTT

abundance: .
d_gene: TRBD1
v_gene: TRBV27
j_gene: TRBJ1-2
CDR3aa: CASRMTGDNYGYTF
CDR3nt: TGTGCCAGCAGGATGACAGGGGATAACTATGGCTACACCTTC

abundance: .
d_gene: TRBD2
v_gene: TRBV7-9
j_gene: TRBJ2-5
CDR3aa: CASSLALLGGDQETQYF
CDR3nt: TGTGCCAGCAGCTTGGCGCTTTTGGGAGGGGACCAAGAGACCCAGTACTTC

abundance: many
d_gene: .
v_gene: TRBV12-3/TRBV12-4
j_gene: TRBJ2-1
CDR3aa: CASRPTENEQFF
CDR3nt: TGTGCCAGCAGGCCGACGGAGAATGAGCAGTTCTTC